The 21 T cell receptor beta chains below were found in one sample sequenced in a study of T cells in tumors after PD-1 blockade. The table came from immunoSEQ multiplex PCR; TCRdb's copy has only in-frame clones and leaves some out. This table has 23,000 or so clones, 65% to 85% appearing once. This sample comprised PBMCs, obtained after anti-PD-1 treatment. The source is a human donor with basal cell carcinoma.

This sequence joins TRBV11-1 and TRBJ2-7; D call uncertain. Trimming stripped 5 bases from V and 2 bases from J, with 16 bases between. The CDR3 extends over 15 amino acids. Germline CDR1 SGHAT, CDR2 FQDESV (reference sequence). CDR3 amino acids: CASSPRQNPTYEQYF. CDR3 in DNA: TGTGCCAGCAGCCCACGACAAAACCCCACCTACGAGCAGTACTTC.

The chain couples TRBV18 to TRBJ2-7, with TRBD1 identical over 10 bases. CDR1 is KGHSH, CDR2 LQKENI, per germline. CDR3 size: 15 residues. Losses at the gene ends were 5 bases for V and 6 bases for J; bases not matched to a gene: 10. The CDR3 DNA reads as TGTGCCAGCTCATCCGACAGGGGGCATCGAGGCGAGCAGTACTTC. Translated: CASSSDRGHRGEQYF.

The chain combines TRBV11-3 with TRBJ1-1, with unresolved D. Germline V gene lookup returns CDR1 SGHNT and CDR2 YENEEA. The CDR3 consists of 15 residues. With 5 bases removed from V and 0 bases from J, the gap between germline ends came to 13 bases. The DNA of the CDR3 is TGTGCCAGCAGCCCCAGACAACTGTTGAACACTGAAGCTTTCTTT. Translation: CASSPRQLLNTEAFF.

The chain has TRBV7-8 and TRBJ2-3; a weak D match, TRBD2 (5 bases). Germline V gene lookup returns CDR1 SGHVS and CDR2 FQNEAQ. This CDR3 contains 13 residues. Trimming removed 6 bases from V and 1 base from J, with 8 bases in between. This CDR3 reads CASRSRGTDTQYF. DNA of the CDR3: TGTGCCAGCAGATCGAGGGGCACAGATACGCAGTATTTT.

The chain combines TRBV2 with TRBJ1-4, with D tentatively TRBD1 (5 bases). V dropped 5 bases and J dropped 8 bases, with 15 bases sitting between them. Germline loops: CDR1 SNHLY, CDR2 FYNNEI. This CDR3 is built from 14 residues. The CDR3 region is CASSSGTVEEKLFF. In DNA, the CDR3 is TGTGCCAGCAGTTCCGGGACCGTGGAGGAAAAACTGTTTTTT.

This chain links TRBV13 with TRBJ1-1; TRBD1 matches 8 bases. The CDR3 extends over 16 amino acids. CDR1 PRHDT and CDR2 FYEKMQ come from the germline V gene (reference sequence). V dropped 8 bases and J dropped 0; count of bases not matched to a gene: 11. The CDR3 nucleotides read TGTGCCAGCGCCCCCGGACAGGGCTCGATGAACACTGAAGCTTTCTTT. Its protein product is CASAPGQGSMNTEAFF.

The rearrangement uses TRBV6-5 and TRBJ2-5, with D maybe TRBD2 (6 bases). The germline V gene has CDR1 MNHEY and CDR2 SVGAGI. The CDR3 extends over 16 amino acids. V was cut by 2 bases and J by 2 bases, with 15 bases left in between. The CDR3 loop is CASSYGTHGGQETQYF. The CDR3 DNA reads TGTGCCAGCAGTTACGGCACCCACGGAGGGCAAGAGACCCAGTACTTC.

This sequence joins TRBV21-1 and TRBJ2-5. TRBV21-1 represents a pseudogene. CDR3 size: 13 residues. The chain's CDR3 is CASRNQEKETQYF. CDR3 DNA: TGTGCCAGCAGAAATCAGGAGAAAGAGACCCAGTACTTC.

The table lists this clone with a few counts. The chain is built from TRBV7-9 and TRBJ1-5, with D maybe TRBD1 (6 bases). CDR1 is SEHNR, CDR2 FQNEAQ, per germline (reference sequence). Trimming took off 1 base at V and 3 bases at J, with 10 bases between the two ends. This CDR3 has 15 amino acids. CDR3 sequence reads: CASSLGTANNQPQHF. Written as DNA, the CDR3 is TGTGCCAGCAGCTTAGGGACAGCTAACAATCAGCCCCAGCATTTT.

This clone appeared a single time. The genes are TRBV6-1 and TRBJ2-6, with 9 nucleotides matching TRBD1. This CDR3 has 16 amino acids. The V gene's germline CDR1 is MNHNS and CDR2 SASEGT. V was clipped by 4 bases and J by 0 bases; unmatched bases: 1. CDR3 sequence: CASSAQGASGANVLTF. In DNA form, the CDR3 reads TGTGCCAGCAGTGCACAGGGGGCCTCTGGGGCCAACGTCCTGACTTTC.

V is TRBV6-4 and J is TRBJ2-2; 7 positions agree with TRBD1. The ends lost 8 bases at V and 1 base at J; junction bases unmatched: 4. The CDR3 runs to 14 residues. Germline V gene sequence: CDR1 MRHNA, CDR2 SNTAGT. CDR3 residues: CASRRDRNTGELFF. The CDR3 DNA sequence: TGTGCCAGCCGCCGGGACAGGAACACCGGGGAGCTGTTTTTT.

The chain links TRBV6-1 to TRBJ1-6, with a weak D call TRBD1 (5 bases). The germline V gene encodes CDR1 MNHNS and CDR2 SASEGT. Trimming removed 2 bases at V and 7 bases at J, with 15 bases between. The CDR3 contains 16 residues. CDR3 DNA sequence: TGTGCCAGCAGTGAACGACGGCAGGGAACAAATTCACCCCTCCACTTT. This encodes CASSERRQGTNSPLHF.

The chain combines TRBV5-1 with TRBJ2-7, with D tentatively TRBD1 or TRBD2 (5 bases each). With 4 bases removed from V and 2 bases from J, the gap between germline ends came to 16 bases. Germline CDR1 reads SGHRS; CDR2 reads YFSETQ. This CDR3 has 15 amino acids. This CDR3 is CASSRPGRAAYEQYF. CDR3 nucleotide sequence: TGCGCCAGCAGCCGACCGGGACGGGCGGCCTACGAGCAGTACTTC.

The chain combines TRBV5-6 with TRBJ2-1; 7 positions agree with TRBD2. V trimming: 4 bases; J trimming: 12 bases; junction bases outside the gene matches: 13. Germline V gives CDR1 SGHDT, CDR2 YYEEEE. The CDR3 totals 14 residues. The CDR3 here is CASSGRVGRWGQFF. The DNA for the CDR3 is TGTGCCAGCAGCGGGAGGGTGGGCCGATGGGGGCAGTTCTTC.

The chain links TRBV3-1 (or the pseudogene TRBV3-2) to TRBJ2-7; maybe TRBD1 (5 bases). Trimming removed 2 bases at V and 3 bases at J, with 14 bases between. This CDR3 is built from 15 residues. Germline loops: CDR1 LGHDT, CDR2 YNNKEL (reference sequence). The CDR3 reads CASSQNRRKNYEQYF. CDR3 sequence (DNA): TGTGCCAGCAGCCAAAACAGGAGAAAAAACTACGAGCAGTACTTC.

This rearrangement joins TRBV10-3 to TRBJ1-4; D unclear. The V gene's germline CDR1 is ENHRY and CDR2 SYGVKD. The CDR3 is made up of 14 amino acids. Trimming removed 6 bases at V and 2 bases at J, with 10 bases between. CDR3 nucleotide sequence: TGTGCCATCAGGAAAGACGGGACTAATGAAAAACTGTTTTTT. Protein product: CAIRKDGTNEKLFF.

DNA of the CDR3: TGTGCCAGCAGTATAACCAGGGGGAACACTGAAGCTTTCTTT. It encodes CASSITRGNTEAFF. The chain has TRBV27 and TRBJ1-1; D possibly corresponds to TRBD1 (6 bases). Between the trimmed V and J ends, which lost 5 bases and 1 base, there was a span of 11 bases. The germline V gene encodes CDR1 MNHEY and CDR2 SMNVEV (reference sequence). This CDR3 has 14 residues.

The V gene is TRBV5-6, the J gene TRBJ2-7; 7 bases match TRBD1. After removal of 4 bases from V and 2 bases from J, the junction contained 9 bases not matched to a gene. CDR3 length: 15 residues. Germline V gene lookup returns CDR1 SGHDT and CDR2 YYEEEE. The CDR3 is CASSGGQSRPYEQYF. The CDR3 DNA follows: TGTGCCAGCAGCGGGGGACAGAGCCGTCCCTACGAGCAGTACTTC. The whole variable domain, remainder taken from reference TRBV5-6 and TRBJ2-7, is DAGVTQSPTHLIKTRGQQVTLRCSPKSGHDTVSWYQQALGQGPQFIFQYYEEEERQRGNFPDRFSGHQFPNYSSELNVNALLLGDSALYLCASSGGQSRPYEQYFGPGTRLTVT.

The chain carries TRBV6-6 and TRBJ2-7, with D possibly being TRBD2 (6 bases). The CDR3 loop spans 16 amino acids. Germline CDR1 and CDR2: MNHNY and SVGAGI (reference sequence). Trimming shortened V by 2 bases and J by 3 bases, and 17 bases separated the two germline ends. Here the CDR3 reads CASSYSQTRAGYEQYF. As DNA, the CDR3 is TGTGCCAGCAGTTACAGTCAGACTAGAGCGGGCTACGAGCAGTACTTC.

The chain recombines TRBV3-1 (or the pseudogene TRBV3-2) with TRBJ1-2; 7 nucleotides align to TRBD1. Looked up from germline, CDR1 is LGHDT and CDR2 is YNNKEL (reference sequence). Trimming took 4 bases from V and 8 from J; bases not matched to a gene: 16. The CDR3 is made up of 16 amino acids. CDR3 sequence (DNA): TGTGCCAGCAGCCTTGGGACAGCGTTGAAGTATATGGGCTACACCTTC. Translation gives CASSLGTALKYMGYTF.

The chain employs TRBV7-2 and TRBJ1-1, with D tentatively TRBD1 (5 bases). Trimming pared 5 bases from V and 5 bases from J, leaving 12 bases between. CDR1 and CDR2 (germline): SGHTA, FQGNSA. This CDR3 is 13 amino acids long. The CDR3 is CASSPQGETEAFF. The CDR3 DNA is TGTGCCAGCAGCCCGCAGGGAGAGACTGAAGCTTTCTTT.